This record concerns one TCR beta chain sequence. Its antigen is undetermined. Sequencing used cDNA as its template, made by extracting RNA and reverse transcribing it. Here immunoSEQ multiplex PCR was the method, and the copy in TCRdb shows in-frame clones only, minus some. This sample has some 56,000 clones, with 95% to 97% found just once. The source of the sample is a study of CD8+ T cells in alopecia areata. Study at large: Tofacitinib administration to treated patients was oral, at 5 to 10 mg twice daily.

The study's findings and limits: Sequenced scalp T cells also include alphabeta T cells resident in normal skin. Possibly as an HLA-related effect, TCR sharing across patients appeared less clear than in mice.

The CDR3 is 15 residues long. The germline CDR1 and CDR2 sequences are SEHNR and FQNEAQ (reference sequence). V lost 3 bases and J lost 3; bases outside the gene matches: 4. The investigators collected lesional scalp punch biopsies and peripheral blood from alopecia areata patients. This specimen was CD8+ T cells sorted from blood, taken at week 0. V and J are TRBV7-9 and TRBJ2-3, with TRBD1 identical over 9 bases. The sequence derives from a human donor with alopecia areata. The CDR3 DNA reads TGTGCCAGCAGCTTGTGGGACAGGGATACAGATACGCAGTATTTT. Residues: CASSLWDRDTDTQYF.